Following are 9 T cell receptor beta chains from one sample sequenced in a study of PD-L1 blockade in urothelial cancer. Libraries were prepared by immunoSEQ multiplex PCR; TCRdb keeps only in-frame clonotypes and omits some of them. This table has tens of thousands of clones, roughly four fifths appearing once. The material was PBMCs, obtained around atezolizumab (anti-PD-L1) treatment. The origin of the receptors is a man in his sixties or seventies with urothelial cancer.

The chain joins TRBV5-5 to TRBJ2-2; D may be TRBD1 (5 bases). The CDR3 length is 15 residues. V was cut by 0 bases and J by 1 base, with 7 bases left in between. The germline gives CDR1 SGHKS, CDR2 YYEKEE (reference sequence). In DNA, the CDR3 is TGTGCCAGCAGCTTGGGACAGTTGAACACCGGGGAGCTGTTTTTT. This codes for CASSLGQLNTGELFF.

Here the CDR3 DNA reads TGTGCCTGGAGTGGACTAGCGGGAGCCTACGAGCAGTACTTC. Its translation is CAWSGLAGAYEQYF. The genes are TRBV30 and TRBJ2-5, with 12 bases aligning to TRBD2. The J call may be in error: the DNA end matches TRBJ2-7 better. Germline CDR1 reads GTSNPN; CDR2 reads SVGIG (reference sequence). The CDR3 contains 14 residues.

V and J are TRBV5-1 and TRBJ1-3; 7 nucleotides align to TRBD1. V lost 4 bases and J lost 0; bases outside the gene matches: 7. The CDR3 contains 16 residues. Germline V lookup: CDR1 SGHRS, CDR2 YFSETQ. In DNA, the CDR3 is TGCGCCAGCAGCCCACAGACAGGGTTCTCTGGAAACACCATATATTTT. Residues: CASSPQTGFSGNTIYF.

The CDR3 loop is CASSLWGQGGIKTQYF. The CDR3 DNA sequence: TGTGCCAGCAGTTTATGGGGTCAGGGGGGTATCAAGACCCAGTACTTC. The chain recombines TRBV27 with TRBJ2-5; possible D gene TRBD1, 7 bases. Germline V gene sequence: CDR1 MNHEY, CDR2 SMNVEV (reference sequence). This CDR3 is 16 amino acids long. V gave up 1 base and J gave up 6 bases, with 18 bases separating them.

J is TRBJ1-2 and V is TRBV6-5; weak D call: TRBD1 (5 bases). Trimming shortened V by 10 bases and J by 4 bases, and 22 bases separated the two germline ends. The CDR3 covers 15 residues. Germline values: CDR1 MNHEY, CDR2 SVGAGI. CDR3 residues: CATQGVRDRFYGYTF. In nucleotides, the CDR3 is TGTGCCACCCAGGGTGTAAGGGATCGGTTCTATGGCTACACCTTC.

V gene TRBV5-1 combines with J gene TRBJ2-3; the match to TRBD1 covers 7 bases. Germline assignment: CDR1 SGHRS and CDR2 YFSETQ. The V segment lost 0 bases and the J segment 3 bases; nucleotides outside the gene matches: 4. The CDR3 contains 15 residues. The CDR3 is CASSLAQGITDTQYF. DNA for the CDR3: TGCGCCAGCAGCTTGGCACAGGGGATAACAGATACGCAGTATTTT. Full variable domain (remainder filled in from reference TRBV5-1 and TRBJ2-3): KAGVTQTPRYLIKTRGQQVTLSCSPISGHRSVSWYQQTPGQGLQFLFEYFSETQRNKGNFPGRFSGRQFSNSRSEMNVSTLELGDSALYLCASSLAQGITDTQYFGPGTRLTVL.

The genes are TRBV29-1 and TRBJ1-1; tentative D call: TRBD1 (5 bases). There are 10 residues in the CDR3. Germline V gene sequence: CDR1 SQVTM, CDR2 ANQGSEA. V was cut by 6 bases and J by 7 bases, with 9 bases left in between. CDR3 in amino acids: CSVARVEAFF. CDR3 nucleotide sequence: TGCAGCGTGGCCAGGGTTGAAGCTTTCTTT.

This clone has a handful of counts. This rearrangement joins TRBV27 to TRBJ1-5; no firm D call. Trimming shortened V by 3 bases and J by 9 bases, and 12 bases separated the two germline ends. Per germline, CDR1 MNHEY and CDR2 SMNVEV (reference sequence). The CDR3 is made up of 13 amino acids. CDR3 residues: CASSLRRSLPQHF. The CDR3 nucleotides read TGTGCCAGCAGTTTGCGGCGCTCCTTGCCCCAGCATTTT.

The chain has TRBV7-3 and TRBJ2-3, with D tentatively TRBD2 (5 bases). This CDR3 is 13 amino acids long. The V and J ends lost 5 bases and 4 bases respectively, with 10 bases between them. CDR1 SGHTA and CDR2 FQGTGA come from the germline V gene. CDR3: CASSLPGADTQYF. The CDR3 coding sequence is TGTGCCAGCAGCCTCCCCGGGGCAGATACGCAGTATTTT. The entire variable domain, with the rest obtained from reference TRBV7-3 and TRBJ2-3, is as follows: GAGVSQTPSNKVTEKGKYVELRCDPISGHTALYWYRQSLGQGPEFLIYFQGTGAADDSGLPNDRFFAVRPEGSVSTLKIQRTERGDSAVYLCASSLPGADTQYFGPGTRLTVL.